This entry lists 10 T cell receptor beta chains sequenced from one sample in a study of T cells in Graves' hyperthyroidism and ophthalmopathy. The investigators amplified TCR beta CDR3 regions from RNA transcripts. HTBI primers were used for first-round RT-PCR of the TCR CDR3. One entry per CDR3 protein results from TCRdb running MiXCR on the multiplex PCR reads. The top ten hold less than 20% of the sample, which has around 520,000 distinct CDR3 sequences, 14% seen once. Sequenced sample: blood. These receptors all come from a woman aged 18-29 years with Graves' hyperthyroidism.

The sample holds many counts of this clonotype. The rearrangement joins TRBV10-3 to TRBJ2-7; 10 positions agree with TRBD2. The CDR3 runs 14 residues. The germline gives CDR1 ENHRY, CDR2 SYGVKD. Trimming removed 6 bases from V and 0 bases from J; junction bases left unmatched: 2. The CDR3 DNA reads as TGTGCCATCAGGGTAGCGGGAGGCTCCTACGAGCAGTACTTC. This encodes CAIRVAGGSYEQYF.

In this sample, this clonotype turned up many times. The chain has TRBV7-2 and TRBJ2-3, with 11 nucleotides matching TRBD1. Germline-derived CDR1 and CDR2 are SGHTA and FQGNSA. The CDR3 is made up of 15 amino acids. The ends lost 5 bases at V and 1 base at J; junction bases unmatched: 2. The CDR3 DNA reads TGTGCCAGCAGCAAGGGACAGGGGGGCACAGATACGCAGTATTTT. Translation gives CASSKGQGGTDTQYF.

A remark on this clonotype: This may be a read error, as it is one base from a much larger clone. No conserved phenylalanine or tryptophan ends this CDR3, so it is likely a read error. The gene calls are TRBV11-3 and TRBJ1-1; possibly TRBD1 for D (6 bases). CDR3 length: 13 residues. Germline V gene lookup returns CDR1 SGHNT and CDR2 YENEEA. With 6 bases removed from V and 6 bases from J, the gap between germline ends came to 14 bases. CDR3 nucleotide sequence: TGTGCCAGCAGTCAGAACAGGGATTCTGAAGCTTTCCTT. Encoded protein: CASSQNRDSEAFL.

This clonotype was recorded a few times. The chain recombines TRBV5-6 with TRBJ2-4, with D possibly matching TRBD2 (5 bases). V gave up 1 base and J gave up 0 bases, with 11 bases separating them. The CDR3 covers 16 residues. CDR1 SGHDT and CDR2 YYEEEE come from the germline V gene. The DNA of the CDR3 is TGTGCCAGCAGCTTGCGTGGGGAGTTAGCCAAAAACATTCAGTACTTC. Amino acid sequence: CASSLRGELAKNIQYF.

In its sample, this clonotype was seen many times. The gene calls are TRBV7-8 and TRBJ2-1; D is undetermined. V lost 1 base, J lost 7 bases, and 17 bases lay in between. Germline lookup yields CDR1 SGHVS and CDR2 FQNEAQ. CDR3 length equals 16 residues. Written as DNA, the CDR3 is TGTGCCAGCAGCTTAGGATCCAACCCTAGTTGGAATGAGCAGTTCTTC. This encodes CASSLGSNPSWNEQFF.

Ten or more counts support this clonotype. This rearrangement joins TRBV7-3 to TRBJ2-3; D is perhaps TRBD2 (6 bases). CDR1 and CDR2 from the germline V gene are SGHTA and FQGTGA. V was trimmed by 5 bases and J by 4 bases, leaving 7 bases between them. The length of the CDR3 is 12 residues. Written as DNA, the CDR3 is TGTGCCAGCAGCCCTAGCGCAGATACGCAGTATTTT. This translates into CASSPSADTQYF.

As concerns this clonotype: A read error may account for a junction end that differs from germline. The chain carries TRBV6-1 and TRBJ1-5; D might be TRBD1 (6 bases). The germline gives CDR1 MNHNS, CDR2 SASEGT. The CDR3 is made up of 15 amino acids. CDR3 sequence (DNA): TGTGCCAGCAGTGACCGTCAGGGGTACAATCAGTCCCAGCATTTT. It is translated as CASSDRQGYNQSQHF.

This clonotype has a count of ten or more. The CDR3 protein is CAWSVRAPYEQYF. CDR3 bases: TGTGCCTGGAGTGTAAGGGCTCCCTACGAGCAGTACTTC. This rearrangement joins TRBV30 to TRBJ2-7, with no clear D. With 0 bases removed from V and 2 bases from J, the gap between germline ends came to 8 bases. The CDR3 contains 13 residues. Germline V gene data show CDR1 as GTSNPN and CDR2 as SVGIG (reference sequence).

The V gene is TRBV7-6, the J gene TRBJ2-7; 11 bases agree with TRBD1. Unmatched junction bases numbered 3, after V lost 2 bases and J lost 3 bases. Germline CDR1 SGHVS, CDR2 FNYEAQ. The CDR3 runs to 15 residues. The DNA of the CDR3 is TGTGCCAGCAGCTTAACCGGGACAGGGGGCTACGAGCAGTACTTC. Its translation is CASSLTGTGGYEQYF.

The J gene is TRBJ2-7, the V gene TRBV6-1; D is ambiguous. This CDR3 spans 12 amino acids. Germline CDR1 MNHNS, CDR2 SASEGT. V was trimmed by 4 bases and J by 2 bases, leaving 6 bases between them. The DNA of the CDR3 is TGTGCCAGCAGTGGCCAGGCCTACGAGCAGTACTTC. It encodes CASSGQAYEQYF.